These 29 T cell receptor beta chains originate from one sample sequenced in a study of human T cells and chemical hapten exposure. TCRdb independently ran MiXCR on the RACE reads; one entry per CDR3 protein. The table shows 80,000 to 100,000 distinct CDR3 sequences, with roughly 12% occurring only once. The time point here: patch test 1, 2 weeks after DPC sensitization. This sample's treatment: therapeutic diphenylcyclopropenone sensitization with weekly scalp DPC. Specimen: whole blood, collected in connection with sensitization to the hapten diphenylcyclopropenone (DPC). The source is a woman in her thirties or forties with alopecia areata. Some clones in this sample may be carry-over from other donors' samples.

The chain couples TRBV15 to TRBJ1-5, with 9 bases fitting TRBD1. In germline, CDR1 is LNHNV, CDR2 YYDKDF (reference sequence). Trimming at V came to 6 bases and at J to 0 bases, leaving 12 bases not matched to a gene. The CDR3 runs to 18 residues. The CDR3 DNA reads TGTGCCACCAGAGACGGGGACAGGGTCCGTTATAGCAATCAGCCCCAGCATTTT. It codes for CATRDGDRVRYSNQPQHF.

This clonotype was picked up many times. The chain joins TRBV11-1 to TRBJ2-1; D is unresolved. The CDR3 contains 12 residues. Germline lookup yields CDR1 SGHAT and CDR2 FQDESV (reference sequence). V lost 4 bases and J lost 3, with 4 bases in between. In DNA form, the CDR3 reads TGTGCCAGCAGCTCGTTCTACAATGAGCAGTTCTTC. The encoded protein is CASSSFYNEQFF.

V usage is TRBV7-3 and J usage is TRBJ2-5; TRBD2 is a possible D gene (6 bases). Germline CDR1 and CDR2: SGHTA and FQGTGA. Trimming stripped 5 bases from V and 4 bases from J, with 17 bases between. The CDR3 consists of 15 residues. DNA for the CDR3: TGTGCCAGCAGCCTCCAGGGAGGTAGAGGAGAGACCCAGTACTTC. Its protein is CASSLQGGRGETQYF.

The chain recombines TRBV7-2 with TRBJ1-1; 9 bases match TRBD1. Germline V CDR1 and CDR2: SGHTA, FQGNSA. The CDR3 is 12 residues long. Trimming took 5 bases from V and 8 from J; bases not matched to a gene: 3. CDR3 protein: CASSTDRGEAFF. The CDR3 nucleotides read TGTGCCAGCAGCACGGACAGGGGAGAAGCTTTCTTT. The whole variable domain, remainder taken from reference TRBV7-2 and TRBJ1-1, is GAGVSQSPSNKVTEKGKDVELRCDPISGHTALYWYRQSLGQGLEFLIYFQGNSAPDKSGLPSDRFSAERTGGSVSTLTIQRTQQEDSAVYLCASSTDRGEAFFGQGTRLTVV.

This clonotype was seen many times. The chain links TRBV7-9 to TRBJ2-5; weak D call: TRBD1 (5 bases). The CDR3 runs 14 residues. Trimming took off 5 bases at V and 2 bases at J, with 12 bases between the two ends. From germline, CDR1 is SEHNR and CDR2 FQNEAQ (reference sequence). The CDR3 region has the DNA TGTGCCAGCAGCCACGCCAGGGAACAAGAGACCCAGTACTTC. Its protein product is CASSHAREQETQYF.

As DNA, the CDR3 is TGCAGTTCGACTAGCGCCACAGATACGCAGTATTTT. This translates into CSSTSATDTQYF. This chain connects TRBV20-1 to TRBJ2-3; 8 positions agree with TRBD2. The CDR3 contains 12 residues. V was clipped by 8 bases and J by 2 bases; unmatched bases: 3. Germline CDR1 reads DFQATT; CDR2 reads SNEGSKA (reference sequence).

This clonotype was observed at least ten times. The chain links TRBV5-5 to TRBJ1-5; 7 bases match TRBD1. The CDR3 is 14 residues long. Germline CDR1 SGHKS, CDR2 YYEKEE (reference sequence). Losses at the gene ends were 4 bases for V and 7 bases for J; bases not matched to a gene: 8. The CDR3 loop reads CASSSGTVGQPQHF. The CDR3 DNA reads as TGTGCCAGCAGCAGTGGGACAGTAGGGCAGCCCCAGCATTTT.

This clonotype was picked up many times. The chain joins TRBV7-2 to TRBJ2-3, with 8 bases lining up with TRBD2. The V gene end was trimmed by 3 bases and the J gene end by 4 bases; junction bases not matched to a gene: 3. The germline gives CDR1 SGHTA, CDR2 FQGNSA. CDR3 size: 14 residues. The CDR3 reads CASSLGLDADTQYF. The CDR3 nucleotides read TGTGCCAGCAGCTTGGGACTAGATGCAGATACGCAGTATTTT.

This clonotype was recorded at least ten times. This rearrangement joins TRBV28 to TRBJ2-2, with a weak D call TRBD1 (5 bases). The CDR3 contains 12 residues. Germline V gene data show CDR1 as MDHEN and CDR2 as SYDVKM. V was trimmed by 2 bases and J by 8 bases, leaving 6 bases between them. The CDR3 coding sequence is TGTGCCAGCAGTTTACAGGGAGGGGAGCTGTTTTTT. Its protein is CASSLQGGELFF.

The genes are TRBV20-1 and TRBJ1-4; the D is unclear. The germline CDR1 and CDR2 sequences are DFQATT and SNEGSKA (reference sequence). V was shortened by 0 bases and J by 3 bases, with 5 bases between the two germline ends. This CDR3 contains 13 residues. CDR3 residues: CSARDGANEKLFF. CDR3 in DNA: TGCAGTGCTAGAGATGGAGCTAATGAAAAACTGTTTTTT.

This clonotype was counted ten times or more. The chain carries TRBV6-6 and TRBJ2-7; 11 bases match TRBD2. With V trimmed by 11 bases and J by 2 bases, 8 bases remained unmatched. The CDR3 runs 14 residues. The germline CDR1 and CDR2 sequences are MNHNY and SVGAGI (reference sequence). The CDR3 protein is CASGVAGGPYEQYF. The CDR3 DNA reads as TGTGCCTCGGGGGTAGCGGGAGGGCCCTACGAGCAGTACTTC.

This clonotype was observed a few times. V gene TRBV9 combines with J gene TRBJ1-1; possibly TRBD1 for D (6 bases). V was pared by 3 bases and J by 4 bases, with 13 bases between. The CDR3 contains 14 residues. CDR1 SGDLS and CDR2 YYNGEE come from the germline V gene. The CDR3 sequence is CASSAEGVATEAFF. Here the CDR3 DNA reads TGTGCCAGCAGCGCGGAGGGGGTGGCCACTGAAGCTTTCTTT.

The V and J genes are TRBV6-1 and TRBJ2-7, with a possible D match to TRBD2 (5 bases). V was clipped by 4 bases and J by 6 bases, with 19 bases between them. The CDR3 contains 15 residues. Germline-derived CDR1 and CDR2 are MNHNS and SASEGT. For the CDR3, the DNA is TGTGCCAGCAGTGCAACTACTACCGGGGTAACCGAGCAGTACTTC. This gives the protein CASSATTTGVTEQYF.

This clonotype was seen more than once but under ten times. The genes are TRBV3-1 and TRBJ1-5; a possible D gene is TRBD1 (5 bases). Per the germline V gene, CDR1 is LGHDT and CDR2 is YNNKEL (reference sequence). The CDR3 covers 14 residues. The germline V and J ends were trimmed by 6 bases and 0 bases, with 9 bases remaining between them. The CDR3 DNA reads TGTGCCAGCAGTCCGGACACTAGCAATCAGCCCCAGCATTTT. This gives the protein CASSPDTSNQPQHF.

This clonotype turned up a few times. This chain links TRBV28 with TRBJ2-7, with 8 nucleotides matching TRBD2. Looked up from germline, CDR1 is MDHEN and CDR2 is SYDVKM. With 4 bases clipped from V and 5 bases from J, the junction kept 13 bases outside the gene matches. The CDR3 is made up of 16 amino acids. This chain's CDR3 is CASSSPGGGLPHEQYF. DNA of the CDR3: TGTGCCAGCAGTTCCCCGGGGGGGGGCCTCCCCCACGAGCAGTACTTC.

This clonotype was counted ten times or more. Germline and junction disagree at one end, which may indicate a read error. This sequence joins TRBV7-2 and TRBJ2-1, with TRBD2 matching over 7 bases. In germline, CDR1 is SGHTA, CDR2 FQGNSA. The CDR3 runs to 12 residues. The CDR3 loop is CASSLFSREPFF. The CDR3 DNA sequence: TGTGCCAGCAGCTTATTCTCGCGGGAGCCGTTCTTC.

This chain uses TRBV4-3 with TRBJ2-1, with 8 bases fitting TRBD2. This CDR3 comprises 19 residues. Germline CDR1 and CDR2: LGHNA and YSLEER. V lost 0 bases, J lost 2 bases, and 12 bases stayed unmatched. DNA for the CDR3: TGCGCCAGCAGCCAAGAATGGCTAGCGGGTGTCAGCACCTACAATGAGCAGTTCTTC. This gives the protein CASSQEWLAGVSTYNEQFF.

This chain connects TRBV4-3 to TRBJ1-1; D is unclear. Germline V gene lookup returns CDR1 LGHNA and CDR2 YSLEER. The ends were cut back, 0 bases at V and 4 bases at J, with 12 bases in the middle. The CDR3 runs to 15 residues. For the CDR3, the DNA is TGCGCCAGCAGCCAAGATCGCGGCAGCGGCACTGAAGCTTTCTTT. It codes for CASSQDRGSGTEAFF.

This clonotype was observed at least ten times. The V call is TRBV7-9, the J call TRBJ2-5; 12 bases line up with TRBD1. The CDR3 runs to 17 residues. Germline CDR1 is SEHNR and CDR2 is FQNEAQ (reference sequence). V shed 2 bases, J shed 2 bases, and the junction held 6 bases outside the gene matches. The CDR3 nucleotides read TGTGCCAGCAGCTTACCGGGACAGGGGGCCAAACAAGAGACCCAGTACTTC. Its protein product is CASSLPGQGAKQETQYF. The full variable domain, rest sourced from reference TRBV7-9 and TRBJ2-5, is DTGVSQNPRHKITKRGQNVTFRCDPISEHNRLYWYRQTLGQGPEFLTYFQNEAQLEKSRLLSDRFSAERPKGSFSTLEIQRTEQGDSAMYLCASSLPGQGAKQETQYFGPGTRLLVL.

This clonotype was picked up many times. The rearrangement uses TRBV6-5 and TRBJ1-2, with 7 bases identical to TRBD1. V gave up 2 bases and J gave up 4 bases; unmatched junction bases: 4. Per germline, CDR1 MNHEY and CDR2 SVGAGI. The length of the CDR3 is 14 residues. CDR3 in DNA: TGTGCCAGCAGTTACGACAGGGCCCCCTATGGCTACACCTTC. Its protein product is CASSYDRAPYGYTF.

Only a few counts were recorded for this clonotype. The V call is TRBV2, the J call TRBJ2-1; D possibly corresponds to TRBD2 (5 bases). This CDR3 has 18 amino acids. The V gene lost 9 bases and the J gene lost 8 bases, with 32 bases spanning the gap. Germline CDR1 is SNHLY and CDR2 is FYNNEI. CDR3 sequence: CARLSAPSFELFGDEQFF. CDR3 nucleotide sequence: TGTGCCAGGTTATCGGCCCCGAGTTTTGAATTATTCGGGGATGAGCAGTTCTTC.

The rearrangement links TRBV2 to TRBJ2-6, with D perhaps matching TRBD1 or TRBD2 (5 bases each). Germline CDR1 and CDR2: SNHLY and FYNNEI. Trimming removed 7 bases from V and 0 bases from J, with 25 bases in between. CDR3 length equals 20 residues. CDR3 sequence reads: CASIPINPGREASGANVLTF. The CDR3 DNA reads TGTGCCAGCATTCCAATTAACCCGGGACGGGAAGCCTCTGGGGCCAACGTCCTGACTTTC.

The V call is TRBV11-1, the J call TRBJ2-3; the match to TRBD1 covers 9 bases. The CDR3 runs 16 residues. The V gene end was trimmed by 4 bases and the J gene end by 5 bases; junction bases not matched to a gene: 10. The V gene's germline CDR1 is SGHAT and CDR2 FQDESV (reference sequence). The CDR3 DNA sequence: TGTGCCAGCAGCTCTCCCGGGACAGGGAGGCGAGATACGCAGTATTTT. Protein sequence: CASSSPGTGRRDTQYF.

The rearrangement links TRBV12-3 or TRBV12-4 to TRBJ2-7; a weak D match, TRBD2 (5 bases). V lost 3 bases to trimming and J lost 2 bases, with 11 bases between them. This CDR3 has 14 residues. In DNA, the CDR3 is TGTGCCAGCAGTTTCCGCAGGAGGACCTACGAGCAGTACTTC. Translating it yields CASSFRRRTYEQYF.

This clonotype has a handful of counts. V gene TRBV5-1 combines with J gene TRBJ2-6; D possibly corresponds to TRBD1 (6 bases). Germline values: CDR1 SGHRS, CDR2 YFSETQ. Trimming cost V 0 bases and J 0 bases, with 7 bases left between them. The CDR3 has 16 amino acids. The CDR3 DNA sequence: TGCGCCAGCAGCTTGGTGGACAGCTCTGGGGCCAACGTCCTGACTTTC. Translated, it gives CASSLVDSSGANVLTF.

This clonotype has a count of ten or more. The CDR3 here is CASAWTVESDEQFF. The CDR3 DNA reads TGTGCCAGCGCTTGGACAGTTGAAAGCGATGAGCAGTTCTTC. The chain couples TRBV6-4 to TRBJ2-1; weak D call: TRBD1 (6 bases). Germline CDR1 reads MRHNA; CDR2 reads SNTAGT. Trimming pared 8 bases from V and 8 bases from J, leaving 19 bases between. The CDR3 totals 14 residues.

This clonotype has at least ten counts. V is TRBV18 and J is TRBJ2-1, with D perhaps TRBD2 (5 bases). V was pared by 6 bases and J by 7 bases, with 10 bases between. Germline CDR1 is KGHSH and CDR2 is LQKENI. The CDR3 loop spans 12 amino acids. CDR3 in amino acids: CASSGAVNEQFF. The CDR3 DNA follows: TGTGCCAGCTCGGGAGCCGTGAATGAGCAGTTCTTC.

This clonotype was found a few times. The chain employs TRBV23-1 and TRBJ1-4; possible D gene TRBD1, 6 bases. TRBV23-1 is recorded as an ORF, its role being uncertain. Trimming removed 1 base at V and 0 bases at J, with 15 bases between. The CDR3 extends over 18 amino acids. DNA for the CDR3: TGCGCCAGCAGTCAATATTATACCAGGGGAGCAACTAATGAAAAACTGTTTTTT. It specifies CASSQYYTRGATNEKLFF.

This clonotype showed up many times. The chain uses TRBV6-2 or TRBV6-3 and TRBJ1-1; 7 positions match TRBD1. The ends lost 5 bases at V and 6 bases at J; junction bases unmatched: 9. The CDR3 spans 14 residues. In germline, CDR1 is MNHEY, CDR2 SVGEGT. CDR3 in DNA: TGTGCCAGCAGTCGAACAAGACAGGGCGCTGAAGCTTTCTTT. This translates into CASSRTRQGAEAFF.